These 8 T cell receptor beta chains were all obtained from the same sample, sequenced in a study of blood T cell repertoires in COVID-19. Clones were read by immunoSEQ multiplex PCR, and TCRdb kept only the in-frame ones, dropping some. The data contain approximately 390,000 clones, approximately 89% of them seen just once; the ten biggest clones take up about 2.3%. The sequencing input was peripheral blood. These receptor sequences come from a woman aged 60-75 years with COVID-19, enrolled during active disease.

This clone was found once. V gene TRBV6-2 or TRBV6-3 combines with J gene TRBJ2-1, with D possibly TRBD1 on 5 matching bases. V was pared by 5 bases and J by 7 bases, with 15 bases between. Germline lookup yields CDR1 MNHEY and CDR2 SVGEGT. The CDR3 loop spans 14 amino acids. CDR3 in amino acids: CASSGARSTNEQFF. The CDR3 region has the DNA TGTGCCAGCAGTGGGGCCCGGAGCACGAATGAGCAGTTCTTC.

The CDR3 DNA reads TGTGCCAGCAGTGAATGGGGCGACAGGATCATGAACACTGAAGCTTTCTTT. Its protein is CASSEWGDRIMNTEAFF. This rearrangement joins TRBV6-1 to TRBJ1-1; maybe TRBD1 (6 bases). V lost 2 bases and J lost 0, with 16 bases in between. The length of the CDR3 is 17 residues. Per germline, CDR1 MNHNS and CDR2 SASEGT.

The V gene is TRBV14, the J gene TRBJ2-1; D is uncertain. Germline V lookup: CDR1 SGHDN, CDR2 FVKESK. V lost 2 bases to trimming and J lost 11 bases, with 7 bases between them. This CDR3 is 11 amino acids long. This CDR3 reads CASSQKQKQFF. For the CDR3, the DNA is TGTGCCAGCAGCCAAAAACAGAAGCAGTTCTTC.

The V and J genes are TRBV6-1 and TRBJ1-5; 7 nucleotides line up with TRBD1. The J segment lost 5 bases and the V segment lost 0 bases, leaving 4 bases of the junction unmatched. CDR1 is MNHNS, CDR2 SASEGT, per germline. The CDR3 runs 15 residues. DNA of the CDR3: TGTGCCAGCAGTGAAGCGGACAGGTACCATCAGCCCCAGCATTTT. This gives the protein CASSEADRYHQPQHF.

The count of this clone is one. The chain links TRBV29-1 to TRBJ2-1, with TRBD2 matching over 9 bases. CDR3 size: 13 residues. Losses at the gene ends were 5 bases for V and 5 bases for J; bases not matched to a gene: 4. From germline, CDR1 is SQVTM and CDR2 ANQGSEA. CDR3: CSVIAGANNEQFF. The CDR3 coding sequence is TGCAGCGTTATAGCGGGGGCCAACAATGAGCAGTTCTTC.

V usage is TRBV4-1 and J usage is TRBJ1-6, with TRBD1 matching over 8 bases. Germline trimming cut 8 bases from V and 10 bases from J; bases unmatched to any gene: 13. The CDR3 covers 15 residues. CDR1 is MGHRA, CDR2 YSYEKL, per germline. The CDR3 loop is CASALAGQAKSPLHF. CDR3 DNA: TGCGCCAGCGCACTCGCGGGACAGGCTAAATCACCCCTCCACTTT.

The CDR3 coding sequence is TGTGCCAGCAGTTCTTTAGACCCCTGGAGCTCCTACAATGAGCAGTTCTTC. This gives the protein CASSSLDPWSSYNEQFF. The chain recombines TRBV27 with TRBJ2-1; D is undetermined. The ends were cut back, 4 bases at V and 0 bases at J, with 16 bases in the middle. From germline, CDR1 is MNHEY and CDR2 SMNVEV (reference sequence). The CDR3 contains 17 residues.

The chain employs TRBV4-2 and TRBJ2-1; TRBD2 matches 9 bases. Trimming cost V 0 bases and J 7 bases; bases outside gene matches: 7. The CDR3 loop spans 16 amino acids. Germline V lookup: CDR1 LGHNA, CDR2 YNFKEQ. The CDR3: CASSQDRAGGLNEQFF. CDR3 DNA sequence: TGTGCCAGCAGCCAAGATCGAGCGGGGGGTCTGAATGAGCAGTTCTTC.